The clone carrying this TCR beta chain was found a few times. The CDR3 loop spans 15 amino acids. Germline V lookup: CDR1 LNHDA, CDR2 SQIVND (reference sequence). V was shortened by 1 base and J by 7 bases, with 14 bases between the two germline ends. TCRdb reprocessed the 5' RACE reads with MiXCR, giving one entry per CDR3 protein. The sample lists 350,000 to 450,000 distinct CDR3 sequences, approximately 30% seen once, with approximately 6.6% in the top ten. This sample stems from a study of identical twins' blood T cells. This sequence joins TRBV19 and TRBJ2-1; TRBD2 might be the D (5 bases). The clonotype comes from a woman between 18 and 55 years old in good health. Material: PBMCs. The CDR3 protein is CASSIVGSPGNEQFF. In DNA, the CDR3 is TGTGCCAGTAGTATAGTTGGCAGCCCGGGGAATGAGCAGTTCTTC. Looking up the rest from reference TRBV19 and TRBJ2-1 gives the full variable domain: DGGITQSPKYLFRKEGQNVTLSCEQNLNHDAMYWYRQDPGQGLRLIYYSQIVNDFQKGDIAEGYSVSREKKESFPLTVTSAQKNPTAFYLCASSIVGSPGNEQFFGPGTRLTVL.